What follows is one T cell receptor (beta chain) and its context. While the first cohort had hundreds of subjects, the donors belonged to the separate validation cohort of 120 subjects. This entry is derived from a study of cytomegalovirus exposure and HLA in healthy donors. Method: immunoSEQ multiplex PCR; TCRdb's copy keeps in-frame clones and lacks some. The sample includes tens of thousands of clones, approximately 90% of them seen just once. Sequenced: PBMCs. This sequence originates from a young woman in good health and CMV-seropositive.

The CDR3 DNA is TGTGCCAGCAGGAGACAGGGGGGCACAGATACGCAGTATTTT. Protein sequence: CASRRQGGTDTQYF. The chain combines TRBV28 with TRBJ2-3; TRBD1 matches 9 bases. This CDR3 spans 14 amino acids. CDR1 MDHEN and CDR2 SYDVKM come from the germline V gene. V gave up 6 bases and J gave up 1 base; unmatched junction bases: 2.